The clone carrying this T cell receptor beta chain has at least ten counts. Its antigen is still unknown. Healthy Caucasian individuals from Russia aged about 6 to 90 served as donors. It was with a sample-barcoded 5' primer and a J-beta primer mix that a second PCR of roughly 7 to 12 cycles was run. TCRdb re-called the 5' RACE reads through MiXCR, storing one row per CDR3 protein. The sample has roughly 700,000 distinct CDR3 sequences, about 32% seen once; the top ten hold less than 20%. The record originates from a study of blood T cells in healthy people across ages. Overall study results and limits: Changes in expanded clonotypes were possibly confounded, as the CMV status of donors was unknown. In older individuals, TCR beta diversity per million T cells was lower, falling roughly linearly with age. Comparison with aged donors showed that long-lived donors had more naive CD4+ cells and higher diversity.

This CDR3 region has 15 residues. The germline gives CDR1 MNHEY, CDR2 SVGAGI. V was trimmed by 5 bases and J by 2 bases, leaving 13 bases between them. The chain combines TRBV6-5 with TRBJ2-1; D tentatively fits TRBD1 or TRBD2 (6 bases each). The sequencing sample was made of blood. The clonotype comes from a woman of 80 years or more in good health. The CDR3: CASSPEGGTYNEQFF. CDR3 bases: TGTGCCAGCAGTCCCGAAGGGGGGACCTACAATGAGCAGTTCTTC.